This paragraph reports one T cell receptor (beta chain). This record comes from a study of shared clonotypes between healthy human individuals. The repertoire was sequenced with immunoSEQ multiplex PCR; TCRdb's copy has only in-frame clones and lacks some. The table lists some 380,000 clones, about 96% of them singletons. The sample comprised memory CD8+ T cells sorted from blood. Subset in this sample: CD45RO+ cells pooled with CCR7-negative TemRA cells. The TCR originated in a man aged 25-40 years in good health.

CDR3 DNA sequence: TGTGCCAGCAGCCTAGGACAGGGCCTCTCCTACGAGCAGTACTTC. It translates to CASSLGQGLSYEQYF. V gene TRBV7-3 combines with J gene TRBJ2-7; TRBD1 aligns across 8 bases. J gave up 0 bases and V 5 bases, and 6 bases lay outside the gene matches. The CDR3 covers 15 residues. Per germline, CDR1 SGHTA and CDR2 FQGTGA.